The entry that follows covers one T cell receptor (beta chain) sequence. Using immunoSEQ multiplex PCR, the repertoire was profiled, and TCRdb retains in-frame clones only, with some absent. The top ten hold 1% to 1.5% of the sample, which has about 170,000 clones, roughly 87% seen once. Germline assignment: CDR1 SQVTM and CDR2 ANQGSEA. V was clipped by 1 base and J by 7 bases; unmatched bases: 6. The CDR3 sequence is 14 residues long. The data originate from a study of blood T cell repertoires in COVID-19. The chain has TRBV29-1 and TRBJ1-2; TRBD1 matches at 10 bases. What was sequenced was PBMCs or T cells enriched from blood (not recorded which). The sequence was collected from a human donor with acute COVID-19. The donor label of this sample is uncertain. The DNA for the CDR3 is TGCAGCGTTGAAGGATCGACAGGGGGCTCTGGCTACACCTTC. It specifies CSVEGSTGGSGYTF.